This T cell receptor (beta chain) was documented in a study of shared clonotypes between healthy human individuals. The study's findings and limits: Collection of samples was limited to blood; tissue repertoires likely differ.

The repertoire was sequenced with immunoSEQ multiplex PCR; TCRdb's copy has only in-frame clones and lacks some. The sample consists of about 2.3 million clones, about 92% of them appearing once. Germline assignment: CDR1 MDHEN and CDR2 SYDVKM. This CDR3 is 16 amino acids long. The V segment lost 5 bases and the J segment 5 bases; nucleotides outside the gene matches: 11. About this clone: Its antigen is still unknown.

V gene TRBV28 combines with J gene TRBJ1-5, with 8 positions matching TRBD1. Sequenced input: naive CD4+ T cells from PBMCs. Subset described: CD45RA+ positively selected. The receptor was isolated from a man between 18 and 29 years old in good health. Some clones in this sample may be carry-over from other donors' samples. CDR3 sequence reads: CASSPNPGGDHQPQHF. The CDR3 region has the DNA TGTGCCAGCAGTCCAAACCCAGGGGGCGATCATCAGCCCCAGCATTTT.